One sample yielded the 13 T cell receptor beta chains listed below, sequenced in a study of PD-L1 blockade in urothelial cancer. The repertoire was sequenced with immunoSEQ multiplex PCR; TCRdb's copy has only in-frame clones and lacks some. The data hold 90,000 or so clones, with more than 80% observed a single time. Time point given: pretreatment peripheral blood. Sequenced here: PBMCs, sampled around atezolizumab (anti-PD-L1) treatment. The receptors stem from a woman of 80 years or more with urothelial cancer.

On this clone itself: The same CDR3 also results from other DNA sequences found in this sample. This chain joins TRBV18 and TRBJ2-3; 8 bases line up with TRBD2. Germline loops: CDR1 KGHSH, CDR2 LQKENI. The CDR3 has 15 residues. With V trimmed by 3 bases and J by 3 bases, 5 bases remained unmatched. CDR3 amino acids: CASSPLSGSTDTQYF. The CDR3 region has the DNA TGTGCCAGCTCACCTCTGAGCGGGAGTACAGATACGCAGTATTTT.

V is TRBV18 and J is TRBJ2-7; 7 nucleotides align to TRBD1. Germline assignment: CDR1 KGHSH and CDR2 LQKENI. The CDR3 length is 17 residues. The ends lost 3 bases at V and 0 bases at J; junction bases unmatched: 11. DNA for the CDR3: TGTGCCAGCTCACCCCGCGTCACAGGGGCCGACTCCTACGAGCAGTACTTC. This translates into CASSPRVTGADSYEQYF.

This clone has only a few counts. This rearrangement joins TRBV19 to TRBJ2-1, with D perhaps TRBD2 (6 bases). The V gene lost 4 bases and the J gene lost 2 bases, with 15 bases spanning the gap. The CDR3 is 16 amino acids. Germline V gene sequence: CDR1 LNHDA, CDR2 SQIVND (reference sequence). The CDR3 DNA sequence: TGTGCCAGTAGTAGCCAGTGGCGGGGAGCCTACAATGAGCAGTTCTTC. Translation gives CASSSQWRGAYNEQFF.

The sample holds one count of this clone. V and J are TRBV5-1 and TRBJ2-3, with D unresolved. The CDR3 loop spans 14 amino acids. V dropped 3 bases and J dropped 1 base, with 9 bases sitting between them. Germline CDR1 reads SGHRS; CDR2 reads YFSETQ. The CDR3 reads CASSSLLGTDTQYF. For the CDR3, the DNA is TGCGCCAGCAGCTCCTTACTGGGCACAGATACGCAGTATTTT.

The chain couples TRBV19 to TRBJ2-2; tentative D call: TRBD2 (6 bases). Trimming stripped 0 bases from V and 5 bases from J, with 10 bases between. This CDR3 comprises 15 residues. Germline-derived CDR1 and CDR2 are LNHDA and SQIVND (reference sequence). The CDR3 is CASSIEAGRTGELFF. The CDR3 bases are TGTGCCAGTAGTATAGAAGCGGGCCGGACCGGGGAGCTGTTTTTT.

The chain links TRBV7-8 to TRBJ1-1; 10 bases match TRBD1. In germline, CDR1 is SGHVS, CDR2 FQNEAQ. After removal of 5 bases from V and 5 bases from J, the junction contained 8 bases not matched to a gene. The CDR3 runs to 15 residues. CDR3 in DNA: TGTGCCAGCAGCCCTCGACAGGGGGCGAGGACTGAAGCTTTCTTT. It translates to CASSPRQGARTEAFF.

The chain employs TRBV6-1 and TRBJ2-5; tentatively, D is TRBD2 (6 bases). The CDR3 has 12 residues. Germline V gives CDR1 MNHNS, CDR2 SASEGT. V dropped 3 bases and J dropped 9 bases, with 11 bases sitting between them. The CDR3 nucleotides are TGTGCCAGCAGTGAGGGTTGGGGGGCCCAGTACTTC. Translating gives CASSEGWGAQYF.

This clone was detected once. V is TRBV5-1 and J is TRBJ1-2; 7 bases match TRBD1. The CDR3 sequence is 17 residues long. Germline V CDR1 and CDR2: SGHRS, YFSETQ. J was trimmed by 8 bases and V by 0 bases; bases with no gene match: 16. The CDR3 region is CASSLAPSRGQGWGYTF. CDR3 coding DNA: TGCGCCAGCAGCTTGGCACCCAGTAGGGGGCAGGGCTGGGGCTACACCTTC.

The CDR3, as DNA: TGTGCCAGCAGCGTAGTGGGCGGGAGGGACACCGGGGAGCTGTTTTTT. It encodes CASSVVGGRDTGELFF. This sequence joins TRBV9 and TRBJ2-2; 9 positions match TRBD2. V shed 0 bases and J 3 bases; nucleotides not matched to a gene: 3. The CDR3 is 16 amino acids. Germline values: CDR1 SGDLS, CDR2 YYNGEE. The full variable domain, in which reference TRBV9 and TRBJ2-2 provide the parts outside the CDR3, is DSGVTQTPKHLITATGQRVTLRCSPRSGDLSVYWYQQSLDQGLQFLIQYYNGEERAKGNILERFSAQQFPDLHSELNLSSLELGDSALYFCASSVVGGRDTGELFFGEGSRLTVL.

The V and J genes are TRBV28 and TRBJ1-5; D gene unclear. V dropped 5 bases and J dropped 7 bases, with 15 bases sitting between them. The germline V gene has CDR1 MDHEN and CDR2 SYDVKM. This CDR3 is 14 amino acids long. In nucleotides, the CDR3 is TGTGCCAGCAGTGAGATCGGGGTGGGGCAGCCCCAGCATTTT. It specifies CASSEIGVGQPQHF.

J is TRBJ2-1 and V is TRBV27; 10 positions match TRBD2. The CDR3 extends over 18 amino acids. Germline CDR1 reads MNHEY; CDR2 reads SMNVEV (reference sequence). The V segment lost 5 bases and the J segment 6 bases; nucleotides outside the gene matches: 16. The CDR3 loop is CASSIGRASGSSGNEQFF. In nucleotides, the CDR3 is TGTGCCAGCAGTATAGGCCGGGCTAGCGGGAGTAGTGGCAATGAGCAGTTCTTC.

CDR3 in DNA: TGTGCCAGCTCCAGGACCGGGAATAATGAAAAACTGTTTTTT. It is translated as CASSRTGNNEKLFF. The genes are TRBV5-4 and TRBJ1-4, with D hard to call. The CDR3 totals 14 residues. CDR1 SGHNT and CDR2 YYREEE come from the germline V gene (reference sequence). V was shortened by 7 bases and J by 4 bases, with 14 bases between the two germline ends.

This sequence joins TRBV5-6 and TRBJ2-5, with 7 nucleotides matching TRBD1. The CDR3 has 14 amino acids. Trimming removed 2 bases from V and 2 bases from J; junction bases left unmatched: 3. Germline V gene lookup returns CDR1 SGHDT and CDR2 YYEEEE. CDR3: CASSLQGNQETQYF. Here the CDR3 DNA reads TGTGCCAGCAGCTTACAGGGGAATCAAGAGACCCAGTACTTC.